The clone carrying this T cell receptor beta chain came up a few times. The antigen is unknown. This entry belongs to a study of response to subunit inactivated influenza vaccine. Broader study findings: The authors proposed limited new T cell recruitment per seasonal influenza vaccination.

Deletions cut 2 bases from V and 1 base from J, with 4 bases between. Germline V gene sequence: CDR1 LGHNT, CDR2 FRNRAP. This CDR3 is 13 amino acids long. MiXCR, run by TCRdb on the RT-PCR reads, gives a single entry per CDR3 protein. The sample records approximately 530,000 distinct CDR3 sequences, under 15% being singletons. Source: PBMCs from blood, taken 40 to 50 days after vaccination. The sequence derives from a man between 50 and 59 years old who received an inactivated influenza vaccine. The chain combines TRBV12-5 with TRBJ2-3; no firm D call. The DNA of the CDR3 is TGTGCTAGTGGTTTGTCAGGCACAGATACGCAGTATTTT. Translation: CASGLSGTDTQYF.